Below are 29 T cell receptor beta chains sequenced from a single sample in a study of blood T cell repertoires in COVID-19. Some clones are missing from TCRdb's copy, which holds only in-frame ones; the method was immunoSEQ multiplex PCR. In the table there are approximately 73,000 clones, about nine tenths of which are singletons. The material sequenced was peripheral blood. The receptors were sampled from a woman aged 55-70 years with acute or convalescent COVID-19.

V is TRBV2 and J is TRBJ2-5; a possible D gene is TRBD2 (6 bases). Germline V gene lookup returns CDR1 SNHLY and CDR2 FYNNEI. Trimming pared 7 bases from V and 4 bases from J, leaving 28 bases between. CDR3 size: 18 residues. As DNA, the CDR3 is TGTGCCAGCACCTCCGGGTTGGGGACTCCGCGAGAGGGAGAGACCCAGTACTTC. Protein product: CASTSGLGTPREGETQYF.

CDR3 in amino acids: CASTGGGSYNEQFF. In DNA, the CDR3 is TGTGCCAGCACCGGGGGCGGGAGTTACAATGAGCAGTTCTTC. The chain uses TRBV7-2 and TRBJ2-1; possible D gene TRBD2, 7 bases. V lost 7 bases and J 4 bases, leaving 14 bases between the germline ends. The CDR3 contains 14 residues. In germline, CDR1 is SGHTA, CDR2 FQGNSA.

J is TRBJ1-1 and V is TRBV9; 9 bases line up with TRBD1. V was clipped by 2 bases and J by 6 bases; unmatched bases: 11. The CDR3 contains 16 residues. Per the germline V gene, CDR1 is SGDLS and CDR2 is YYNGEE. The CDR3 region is CASSVSSLRDRAEAFF. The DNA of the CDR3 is TGTGCCAGCAGCGTTTCCTCCTTAAGGGACAGGGCTGAAGCTTTCTTT.

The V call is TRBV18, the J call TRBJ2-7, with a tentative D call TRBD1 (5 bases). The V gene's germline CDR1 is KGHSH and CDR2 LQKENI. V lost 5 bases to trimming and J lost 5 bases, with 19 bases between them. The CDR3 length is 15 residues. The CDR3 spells CASSAYDPGLNEQYF. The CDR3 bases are TGTGCCAGCTCAGCGTACGATCCAGGGTTAAACGAGCAGTACTTC. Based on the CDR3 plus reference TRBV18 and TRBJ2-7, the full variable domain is NAGVMQNPRHLVRRRGQEARLRCSPMKGHSHVYWYRQLPEEGLKFMVYLQKENIIDESGMPKERFSAEFPKEGPSILRIQQVVRGDSAAYFCASSAYDPGLNEQYFGPGTRLTVT.

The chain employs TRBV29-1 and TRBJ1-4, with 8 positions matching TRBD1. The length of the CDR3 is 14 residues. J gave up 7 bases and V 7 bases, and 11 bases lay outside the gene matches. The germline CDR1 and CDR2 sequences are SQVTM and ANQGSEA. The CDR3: CSAGSGGIGEKLFF. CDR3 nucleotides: TGCAGCGCCGGCTCAGGGGGCATCGGTGAAAAACTGTTTTTT.

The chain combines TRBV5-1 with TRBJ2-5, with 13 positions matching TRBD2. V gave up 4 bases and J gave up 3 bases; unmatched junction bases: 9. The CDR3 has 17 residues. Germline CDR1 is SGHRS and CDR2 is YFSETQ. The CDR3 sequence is CASSLRLAGGGEETQYF. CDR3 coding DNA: TGCGCCAGCAGCCTCCGACTAGCGGGGGGAGGGGAAGAGACCCAGTACTTC.

CDR3 nucleotide sequence: TGTGCCAGCAGCGTAAACGTAGTCAACACTGAAGCTTTCTTT. Its translation: CASSVNVVNTEAFF. This chain links TRBV9 with TRBJ1-1; unclear D gene. Deletions cut 1 base from V and 2 bases from J, with 9 bases between. CDR1 and CDR2 from the germline V gene are SGDLS and YYNGEE. CDR3 length: 14 amino acids.

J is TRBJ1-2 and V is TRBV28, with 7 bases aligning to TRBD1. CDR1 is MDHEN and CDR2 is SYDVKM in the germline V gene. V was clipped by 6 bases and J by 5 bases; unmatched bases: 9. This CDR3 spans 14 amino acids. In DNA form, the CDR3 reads TGTGCCAGCAGCCCAGACAGGGATCCTTATGGCTACACCTTC. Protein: CASSPDRDPYGYTF.

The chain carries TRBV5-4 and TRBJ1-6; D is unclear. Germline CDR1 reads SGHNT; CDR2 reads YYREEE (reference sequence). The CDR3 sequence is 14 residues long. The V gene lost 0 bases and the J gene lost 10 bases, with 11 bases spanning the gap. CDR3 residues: CASSLVAGESPLHF. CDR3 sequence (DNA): TGTGCCAGCAGCTTGGTTGCCGGGGAGTCACCCCTCCACTTT.

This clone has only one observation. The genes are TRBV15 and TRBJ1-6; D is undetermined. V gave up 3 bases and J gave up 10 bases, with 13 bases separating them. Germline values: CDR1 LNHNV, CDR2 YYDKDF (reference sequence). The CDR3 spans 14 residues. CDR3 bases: TGTGCCACCAGCAGGGAGCTGGAGCTCTCACCCCTCCACTTT. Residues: CATSRELELSPLHF.

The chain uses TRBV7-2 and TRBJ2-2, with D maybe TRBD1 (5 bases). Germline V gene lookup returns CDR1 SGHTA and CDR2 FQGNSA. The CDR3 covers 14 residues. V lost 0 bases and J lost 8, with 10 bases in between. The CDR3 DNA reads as TGTGCCAGCAGCTTAGCCCACCGGACAGGGGAGCTGTTTTTT. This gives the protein CASSLAHRTGELFF.

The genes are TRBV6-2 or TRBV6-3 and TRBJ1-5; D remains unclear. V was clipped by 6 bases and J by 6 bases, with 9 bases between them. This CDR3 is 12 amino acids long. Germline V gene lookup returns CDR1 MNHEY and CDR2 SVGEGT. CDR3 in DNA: TGTGCCAGCAGCATCGGCGGTCAGCCCCAGCATTTT. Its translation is CASSIGGQPQHF.

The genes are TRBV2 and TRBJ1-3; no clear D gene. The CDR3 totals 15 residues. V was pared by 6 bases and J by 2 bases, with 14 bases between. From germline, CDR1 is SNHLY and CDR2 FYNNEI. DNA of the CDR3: TGTGCCAGCAGAGTATCCGGACTAACTGGAAACACCATATATTTT. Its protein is CASRVSGLTGNTIYF. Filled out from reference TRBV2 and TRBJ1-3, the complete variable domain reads EPEVTQTPSHQVTQMGQEVILRCVPISNHLYFYWYRQILGQKVEFLVSFYNNEISEKSEIFDDQFSVERPDGSNFTLKIRSTKLEDSAMYFCASRVSGLTGNTIYFGEGSWLTVV.

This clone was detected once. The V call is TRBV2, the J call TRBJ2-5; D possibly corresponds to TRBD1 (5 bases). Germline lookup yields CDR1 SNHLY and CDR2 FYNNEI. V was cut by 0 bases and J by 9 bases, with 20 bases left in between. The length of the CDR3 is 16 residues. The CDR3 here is CASSEAYGSLGAAQYF. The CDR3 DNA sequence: TGTGCCAGCAGTGAAGCGTACGGGTCGTTAGGGGCGGCCCAGTACTTC.

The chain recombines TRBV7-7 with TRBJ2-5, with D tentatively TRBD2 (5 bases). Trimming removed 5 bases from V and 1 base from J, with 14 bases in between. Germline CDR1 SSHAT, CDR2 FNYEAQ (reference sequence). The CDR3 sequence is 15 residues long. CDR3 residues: CASSLSGGFQETQYF. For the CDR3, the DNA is TGTGCCAGCAGCCTGTCAGGAGGTTTCCAAGAGACCCAGTACTTC.

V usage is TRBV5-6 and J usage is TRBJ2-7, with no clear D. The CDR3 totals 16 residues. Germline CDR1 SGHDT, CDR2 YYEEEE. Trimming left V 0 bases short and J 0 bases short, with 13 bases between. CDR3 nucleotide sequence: TGTGCCAGCAGCTTGGGGCCACCAGACATCTCCTACGAGCAGTACTTC. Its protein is CASSLGPPDISYEQYF.

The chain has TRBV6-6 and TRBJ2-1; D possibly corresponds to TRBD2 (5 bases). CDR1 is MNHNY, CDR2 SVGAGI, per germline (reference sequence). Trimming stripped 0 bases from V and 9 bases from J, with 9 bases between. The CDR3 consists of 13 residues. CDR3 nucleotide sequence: TGTGCCAGCAGTTACTCGAGAGGAGGTGAGCAGTTCTTC. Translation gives CASSYSRGGEQFF.

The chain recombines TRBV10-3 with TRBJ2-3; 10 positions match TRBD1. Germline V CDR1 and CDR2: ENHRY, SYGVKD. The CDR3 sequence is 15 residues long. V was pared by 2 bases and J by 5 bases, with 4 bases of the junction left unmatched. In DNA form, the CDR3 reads TGTGCCATCAGTGAGACCGGACAGGGGGGAGATACGCAGTATTTT. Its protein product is CAISETGQGGDTQYF.

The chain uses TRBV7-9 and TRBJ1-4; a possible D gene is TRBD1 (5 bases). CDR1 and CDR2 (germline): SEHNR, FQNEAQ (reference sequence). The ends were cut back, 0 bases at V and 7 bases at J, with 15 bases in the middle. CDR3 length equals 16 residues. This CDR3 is CASSLARGGRGEKLFF. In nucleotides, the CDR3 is TGTGCCAGCAGCTTAGCGCGGGGGGGTCGAGGTGAAAAACTGTTTTTT.

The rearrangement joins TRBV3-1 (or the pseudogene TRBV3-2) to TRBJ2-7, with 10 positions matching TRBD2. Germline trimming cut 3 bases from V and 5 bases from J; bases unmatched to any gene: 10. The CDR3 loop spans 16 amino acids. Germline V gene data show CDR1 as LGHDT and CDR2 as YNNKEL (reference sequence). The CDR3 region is CASSQTGTSVRHEQYF. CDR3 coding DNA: TGTGCCAGCAGCCAGACCGGGACTAGCGTGCGCCACGAGCAGTACTTC.

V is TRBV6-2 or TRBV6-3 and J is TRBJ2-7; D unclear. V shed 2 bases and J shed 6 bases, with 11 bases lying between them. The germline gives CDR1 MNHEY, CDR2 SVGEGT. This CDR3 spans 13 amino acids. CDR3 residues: CASSYMARSEQYF. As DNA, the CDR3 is TGTGCCAGCAGTTACATGGCCAGAAGCGAGCAGTACTTC.

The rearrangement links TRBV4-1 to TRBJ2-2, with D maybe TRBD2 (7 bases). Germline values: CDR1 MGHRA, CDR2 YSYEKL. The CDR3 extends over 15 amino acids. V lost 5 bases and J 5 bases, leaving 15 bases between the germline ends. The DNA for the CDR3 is TGCGCCAGCAGCAGTGGGGGGGCCAGAACCGGGGAGCTGTTTTTT. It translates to CASSSGGARTGELFF.

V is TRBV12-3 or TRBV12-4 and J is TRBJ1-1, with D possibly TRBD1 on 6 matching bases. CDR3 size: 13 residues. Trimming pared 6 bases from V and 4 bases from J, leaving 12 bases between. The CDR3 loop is CASRNREGTEAFF. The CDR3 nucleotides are TGTGCCAGCAGAAACAGGGAGGGCACTGAAGCTTTCTTT.

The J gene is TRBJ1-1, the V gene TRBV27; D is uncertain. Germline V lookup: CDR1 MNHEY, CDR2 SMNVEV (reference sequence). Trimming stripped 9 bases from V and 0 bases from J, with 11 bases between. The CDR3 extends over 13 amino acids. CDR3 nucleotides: TGTGCCAGTAGGTGGGCTATGAACACTGAAGCTTTCTTT. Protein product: CASRWAMNTEAFF.

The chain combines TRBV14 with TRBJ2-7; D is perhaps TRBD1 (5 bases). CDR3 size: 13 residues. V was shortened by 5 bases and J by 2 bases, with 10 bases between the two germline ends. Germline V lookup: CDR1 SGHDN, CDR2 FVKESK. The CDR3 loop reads CASSTQGTYEQYF. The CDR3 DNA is TGTGCCAGCAGCACCCAGGGTACCTACGAGCAGTACTTC.

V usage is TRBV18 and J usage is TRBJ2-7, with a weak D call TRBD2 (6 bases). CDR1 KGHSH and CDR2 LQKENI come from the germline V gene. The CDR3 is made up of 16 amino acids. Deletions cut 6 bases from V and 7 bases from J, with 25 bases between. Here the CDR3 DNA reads TGTGCCAGCTCCCCCGGGAGTGAGGGTATACGCGGGGAGCAGTACTTC. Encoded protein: CASSPGSEGIRGEQYF.

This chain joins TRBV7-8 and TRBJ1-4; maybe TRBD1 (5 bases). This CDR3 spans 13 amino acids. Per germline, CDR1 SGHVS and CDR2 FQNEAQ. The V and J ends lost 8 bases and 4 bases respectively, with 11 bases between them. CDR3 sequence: CASGGTYNEKLFF. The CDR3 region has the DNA TGTGCCAGCGGAGGGACCTATAATGAAAAACTGTTTTTT.

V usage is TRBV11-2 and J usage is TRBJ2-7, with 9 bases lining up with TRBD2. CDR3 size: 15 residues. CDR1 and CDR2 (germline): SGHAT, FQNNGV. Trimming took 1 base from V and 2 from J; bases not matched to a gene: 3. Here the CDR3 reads CASSLVSGSPYEQYF. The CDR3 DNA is TGTGCCAGCAGCTTAGTTAGCGGGAGCCCCTACGAGCAGTACTTC.

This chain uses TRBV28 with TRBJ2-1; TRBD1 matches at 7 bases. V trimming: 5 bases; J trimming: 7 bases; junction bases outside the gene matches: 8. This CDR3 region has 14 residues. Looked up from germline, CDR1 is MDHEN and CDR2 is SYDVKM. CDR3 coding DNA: TGTGCCAGCAGTCTCCCGGGACAGAGAAATGAGCAGTTCTTC. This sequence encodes CASSLPGQRNEQFF.